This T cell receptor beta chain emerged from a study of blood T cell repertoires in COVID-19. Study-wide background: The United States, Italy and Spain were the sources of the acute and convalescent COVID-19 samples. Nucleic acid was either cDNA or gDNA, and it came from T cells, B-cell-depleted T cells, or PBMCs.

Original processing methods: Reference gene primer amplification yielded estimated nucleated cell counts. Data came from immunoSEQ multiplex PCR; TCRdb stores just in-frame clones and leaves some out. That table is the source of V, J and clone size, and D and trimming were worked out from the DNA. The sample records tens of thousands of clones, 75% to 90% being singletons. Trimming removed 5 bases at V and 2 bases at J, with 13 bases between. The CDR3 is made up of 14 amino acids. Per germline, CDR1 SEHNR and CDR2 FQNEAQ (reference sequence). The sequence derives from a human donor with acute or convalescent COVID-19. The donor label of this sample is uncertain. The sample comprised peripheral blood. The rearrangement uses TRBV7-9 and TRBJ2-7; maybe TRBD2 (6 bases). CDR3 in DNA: TGTGCCAGCAGCCGCCTCGGGGGAACCTACGAGCAGTACTTC. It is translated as CASSRLGGTYEQYF.